Listed below are T cell receptor beta chains from one sample, sequenced in a study of cytomegalovirus exposure and HLA in healthy donors. Profiled with immunoSEQ multiplex PCR; TCRdb holds only in-frame clones, not every one. Among 110,000 or so clones listed, 60% to 80% were seen once. The sample taken for sequencing was PBMCs. The receptors stem from a man younger than 35 in good health and CMV-seropositive. Each CDR3 is given with its conserved first and last residue. D genes are given only for firm matches. Clone sizes are given selectively: once, few, many, or a class where the clone is expanded.

TRBJ1-1 | TRBV2 | - | - | CASRISQVNTEAFF | TGTGCCAGCAGGATATCCCAGGTTAACACTGAAGCTTTCTTT
TRBJ2-5 | TRBV5-1 | TRBD2 | - | CASREAGERQETQYF | TGCGCCAGCAGGGAAGCGGGGGAGAGACAAGAGACCCAGTACTTC
TRBJ1-5 | TRBV19 | - | - | CASTHKNNQPQHF | TGTGCCAGTACCCACAAAAACAATCAGCCCCAGCATTTT
TRBJ2-7 | TRBV6-1 | TRBD2 | few | CASSDEPGGYEQYF | TGTGCCAGCAGTGATGAGCCGGGGGGCTACGAGCAGTACTTC
TRBJ2-1 | TRBV7-6 | TRBD2 | - | CASSLDIAGASYNEQFF | TGTGCCAGCAGCTTAGACATAGCGGGGGCCTCCTACAATGAGCAGTTCTTC
TRBJ2-3 | TRBV4-1 | - | - | CASSLNAGTPTDTQYF | TGCGCCAGCAGCCTAAATGCAGGGACACCCACAGATACGCAGTATTTT
TRBJ2-5 | TRBV28 | - | - | CASSLSLETQYF | TGTGCCAGCAGTTTATCCCTCGAGACCCAGTACTTC
TRBJ1-3 | TRBV5-5 | - | - | CASSPINGGNTIYF | TGTGCCAGCAGCCCGATCAATGGCGGAAACACCATATATTTT
TRBJ2-7 | TRBV4-2 | TRBD1 | few | CASSQQGDSSYEQYF | TGTGCCAGCAGCCAACAGGGGGACAGCTCCTACGAGCAGTACTTC
TRBJ2-7 | TRBV19 | - | - | CASSAAEISYEQYF | TGTGCCAGTAGTGCTGCGGAGATCTCCTACGAGCAGTACTTC
TRBJ2-5 | TRBV5-1 | - | - | CASSLSNRETQYF | TGCGCCAGCAGCTTAAGTAACCGGGAGACCCAGTACTTC
TRBJ2-6 | TRBV2 | - | - | CASNTGSAGANVLTF | TGTGCCAGCAATACAGGGTCGGCTGGGGCCAACGTCCTGACTTTC
TRBJ1-1 | TRBV28 | TRBD1 | - | CASSLLGTGGAAFF | TGTGCCAGCAGTTTATTGGGGACAGGGGGGGCGGCTTTCTTT
TRBJ2-6 | TRBV5-4 | - | - | CASSLGLGVTGANVLTF | TGTGCCAGCAGCTTGGGCCTCGGGGTGACCGGGGCCAACGTCCTGACTTTC
TRBJ1-6 | TRBV9 | - | - | CASSVGAGGKGPSALHF | TGTGCCAGCAGCGTAGGTGCGGGGGGAAAAGGTCCGTCGGCCCTCCACTTT
TRBJ1-2 | TRBV28 | - | - | CASSWTRVGGYTF | TGTGCCAGCAGTTGGACCAGGGTAGGTGGCTACACCTTC
TRBJ1-6 | TRBV6-6 | - | - | CASSQADHNSPLHF | TGTGCCAGCAGTCAAGCGGACCATAATTCACCCCTCCACTTT
TRBJ1-3 | TRBV15 | TRBD1 | - | CATSRDTRGTGLTGNTIYF | TGTGCCACCAGCAGAGATACGAGAGGGACAGGATTAACCGGAAACACCATATATTTT
TRBJ1-1 | TRBV6-6 | - | - | CASSFKGVVTEAFF | TGTGCCAGCAGTTTCAAAGGGGTGGTCACTGAAGCTTTCTTT
TRBJ2-2 | TRBV28 | - | - | CASSFFGKSGELFF | TGTGCCAGCAGTTTTTTCGGGAAATCCGGGGAGCTGTTTTTT
TRBJ1-4 | TRBV11-2 | - | few | CASSLDYNAGEKLFF | TGTGCCAGCAGCTTAGATTATAACGCGGGTGAAAAACTGTTTTTT
TRBJ2-5 | TRBV19 | TRBD2 | - | CATSRSGVAETQYF | TGTGCCACCTCACGAAGCGGGGTGGCAGAGACCCAGTACTTC
TRBJ2-3 | TRBV6-1 | TRBD1 | few | CASSEGTGFLDTQYF | TGTGCCAGCAGTGAAGGGACAGGCTTTCTTGATACGCAGTATTTT
TRBJ1-2 | TRBV6-5 | TRBD1 | - | CASRYRTGGLYGYTF | TGTGCCAGCAGATACAGGACAGGGGGCCTCTATGGCTACACCTTC
TRBJ2-1 | TRBV5-4 | TRBD1 | - | CASSLGGQGVGGNEQFF | TGTGCCAGCAGCCTAGGGGGACAGGGGGTTGGAGGCAATGAGCAGTTCTTC
TRBJ1-2 | TRBV7-9 | - | - | CASSLAAAKLDGYTF | TGTGCCAGCAGCTTAGCGGCGGCGAAACTCGATGGCTACACCTTC
TRBJ2-5 | TRBV28 | - | - | CASTRRQPETQYF | TGTGCCAGCACCAGAAGACAACCCGAGACCCAGTACTTC
TRBJ2-1 | TRBV7-9 | TRBD2 | few | CASSSAIAGNEQFF | TGTGCCAGCAGCTCGGCTATAGCGGGGAATGAGCAGTTCTTC
TRBJ2-3 | TRBV4-2 | TRBD2 | - | CASRLAGGADTQYF | TGTGCCAGCAGACTAGCGGGGGGGGCAGATACGCAGTATTTT
TRBJ2-3 | TRBV11-3 | - | - | CASSQSGFPRTDTQYF | TGTGCCAGCAGCCAGAGCGGCTTTCCGCGCACAGATACGCAGTATTTT